Following are 10 T cell receptor beta chains from one sample sequenced in a study of post-analysis software for immune sequencing data. General observations from the study: Roughly 5 TRBV segments, TRBV5-6, TRBV5-1 and TRBV20-1 among them, were found more frequent in patients than controls.

Their antigens remain unidentified. Sequencing libraries made from TCR beta cDNA carried unique molecular identifiers. TCRdb reanalysed the PCR reads using MiXCR and keeps one entry per CDR3 protein. Here the sample spans 750,000 to 950,000 distinct CDR3 sequences, roughly half being singletons. The sequencing input was blood. The receptors were gathered from a girl between 10 and 17 years old with multiple sclerosis.

The chain has TRBV12-3 or TRBV12-4 and TRBJ2-1; TRBD2 is a possible D gene (6 bases). This CDR3 region has 16 residues. V was shortened by 3 bases and J by 4 bases, with 16 bases between the two germline ends. The CDR3 coding sequence is TGTGCCAGCAGTTTTCGATTGGTAGGAGGGTACAATGAGCAGTTCTTC. This sequence encodes CASSFRLVGGYNEQFF.

V gene TRBV29-1 combines with J gene TRBJ2-6; D unresolved. Germline values: CDR1 SQVTM, CDR2 ANQGSEA. The CDR3 covers 15 residues. CDR3 sequence reads: CTVGVARSGANVLTF. CDR3 nucleotides: TGCACCGTAGGTGTCGCTCGCTCTGGGGCCAACGTCCTGACTTTC. The entire variable domain, with the rest obtained from reference TRBV29-1 and TRBJ2-6, is as follows: SAVISQKPSRDICQRGTSLTIQCQVDSQVTMMFWYRQQPGQSLTLIATANQGSEATYESGFVIDKFPISRPNLTFSTLTVSNMSPEDSSIYLCTVGVARSGANVLTFGAGSRLTVL.

The chain is built from TRBV24-1 and TRBJ2-3, with 8 bases aligning to TRBD1. CDR1 and CDR2 from the germline V gene are KGHDR and SFDVKD. The V and J ends lost 9 bases and 6 bases, in that order; junction bases with no gene match: 1. The length of the CDR3 is 11 residues. CDR3 sequence (DNA): TGTGCCACCGCAGGGGGCGATACGCAGTATTTT. Its translation is CATAGGDTQYF.

The chain carries TRBV7-9 and TRBJ2-5, with 9 bases fitting TRBD2. The V gene end was trimmed by 5 bases and the J gene end by 4 bases; junction bases not matched to a gene: 8. The CDR3 is 15 amino acids. Germline V gene data show CDR1 as SEHNR and CDR2 as FQNEAQ (reference sequence). The CDR3 loop is CASSRGRLAAETQYF. DNA for the CDR3: TGTGCCAGCAGCCGCGGGAGACTAGCGGCAGAGACCCAGTACTTC.

This clonotype came up a few times. V is TRBV3-1 and J is TRBJ2-5, with a tentative D call TRBD1 (6 bases). Judging by the DNA end, TRBJ2-7 fits better; the J call may be wrong. Germline CDR1 is LGHDT and CDR2 is YNNKEL (reference sequence). The CDR3 is 15 residues long. The CDR3, as DNA: TGTGCCAGCAGCCAATACGGGACAAAGTCCTACGAGCAGTACTTC. Protein product: CASSQYGTKSYEQYF.

The rearrangement joins TRBV5-1 to TRBJ2-7; D may correspond to TRBD1 or TRBD2 (5 bases each). Germline CDR1 and CDR2: SGHRS and YFSETQ. The CDR3 has 16 amino acids. V dropped 0 bases and J dropped 0 bases, with 13 bases sitting between them. The CDR3 coding sequence is TGCGCCAGCAGCTTGGCAGGGAGACCCTCCTCCTACGAGCAGTACTTC. It is translated as CASSLAGRPSSYEQYF.

This chain connects TRBV3-1 to TRBJ2-1; possible D gene TRBD2, 6 bases. Germline V CDR1 and CDR2: LGHDT, YNNKEL (reference sequence). The CDR3 has 16 residues. V was cut by 0 bases and J by 8 bases, with 17 bases left in between. The CDR3 coding sequence is TGTGCCAGCAGCCAAGAGGCGGGACGTAGAGCGGATGAGCAGTTCTTC. It yields the protein CASSQEAGRRADEQFF.

The V and J genes are TRBV27 and TRBJ1-5; 12 bases match TRBD1. Germline trimming cut 4 bases from V and 4 bases from J; bases unmatched to any gene: 5. CDR3 length equals 16 residues. CDR1 and CDR2 from the germline V gene are MNHEY and SMNVEV (reference sequence). CDR3 in DNA: TGTGCCAGCAGTTCCCGGGACAGGGGGCCGAATCAGCCCCAGCATTTT. Amino acids: CASSSRDRGPNQPQHF.

The J gene is TRBJ2-1, the V gene TRBV25-1; TRBD2 aligns across 12 bases. V trimming: 0 bases; J trimming: 4 bases; junction bases outside the gene matches: 10. Per germline, CDR1 MGHDK and CDR2 SYGVNS. The CDR3 loop spans 19 amino acids. The CDR3 here is CASSEYYRPSGRVYNEQFF. CDR3 coding DNA: TGTGCCAGCAGTGAATATTATCGGCCTAGCGGGAGGGTATACAATGAGCAGTTCTTC.

V usage is TRBV25-1 and J usage is TRBJ2-1, with 8 bases lining up with TRBD1. From germline, CDR1 is MGHDK and CDR2 SYGVNS. The CDR3 runs 14 residues. After removal of 7 bases from V and 0 bases from J, the junction contained 2 bases not matched to a gene. CDR3 DNA: TGTGCCAGCAACAGGGGGGCCTCCTACAATGAGCAGTTCTTC. Its translation is CASNRGASYNEQFF.